This TCR beta chain was captured in a study of regulatory and conventional T cells in RAG deficiency. Study-wide points: Other subsets showed approximately 10-fold reductions, but Treg unique TCR beta sequences fell approximately 90-fold in these patients. Shorter CDR3s in all patient subsets; >75% Treg-Tconv overlap in Omenn.

Clones were sequenced by immunoSEQ multiplex PCR, and TCRdb holds only the in-frame ones, with some missing. The data contain around 30,000 clones, around 89% of them singletons. Points on this clone: The target antigen is unknown.

The ends were cut back, 0 bases at V and 6 bases at J, with 6 bases in the middle. This CDR3 comprises 12 residues. Germline assignment: CDR1 SGHDT and CDR2 YYEEEE. These data also featured in a second study, about regulatory T cells. That publication notes: Primers: 52 TRBV forward and 13 TRBJ reverse. Regulatory T cells showed the strongest V-J pair restriction and V/J gene skewing among patient repertoires.

The sequenced sample was CD8+ T cells sorted from blood. The TCR sequence derives from a human donor in good health. The V call is TRBV5-6, the J call TRBJ1-2, with D unresolved. This chain's CDR3 is CASSLEGDGYTF. Here the CDR3 DNA reads TGTGCCAGCAGCTTGGAAGGAGATGGCTACACCTTC.